The 31 T cell receptor beta chains below come from one sample, sequenced in a study of response to subunit inactivated influenza vaccine. TCRdb re-called the RT-PCR reads through MiXCR, storing one row per CDR3 protein. The sample has 550,000 to 800,000 distinct CDR3 sequences; around a sixth are singletons. Sequences were derived from PBMCs from blood, sampled roughly 13 days after vaccination. The receptors come from a man aged 50-60 years who received an inactivated influenza vaccine.

In this sample, this clonotype turned up a few times. This sequence joins TRBV5-1 and TRBJ1-3; the D gene is possibly TRBD1 (6 bases). The CDR3 is 18 residues long. The V gene's germline CDR1 is SGHRS and CDR2 YFSETQ. V shed 0 bases and J shed 0 bases, with 16 bases lying between them. The DNA for the CDR3 is TGCGCCAGCAGCTTGGACGAAGGACAGCATATCTCTGGAAACACCATATATTTT. Protein product: CASSLDEGQHISGNTIYF.

This clonotype turned up a few times. V is TRBV20-1 and J is TRBJ2-3; 7 bases line up with TRBD2. The V segment lost 3 bases and the J segment 3 bases; nucleotides outside the gene matches: 9. From germline, CDR1 is DFQATT and CDR2 SNEGSKA (reference sequence). The CDR3 spans 15 residues. The CDR3 nucleotides read TGCAGTGCTAGTGGTGATGCTAGCGGAACAGATACGCAGTATTTT. Protein sequence: CSASGDASGTDTQYF.

J is TRBJ1-1 and V is TRBV7-6, with TRBD1 as a possible D gene (5 bases). V was pared by 5 bases and J by 4 bases, with 26 bases between. The CDR3 is made up of 18 amino acids. The germline gives CDR1 SGHVS, CDR2 FNYEAQ. The CDR3 reads CASSPSGGSEGLVTEAFF. CDR3 sequence (DNA): TGTGCCAGCAGCCCAAGCGGAGGGAGCGAGGGGTTGGTCACTGAAGCTTTCTTT.

The chain combines TRBV27 with TRBJ1-6; maybe TRBD1 (6 bases). The V and J ends lost 7 bases and 0 bases respectively, with 19 bases between them. The CDR3 sequence is 18 residues long. CDR1 is MNHEY, CDR2 SMNVEV, per germline (reference sequence). The CDR3 protein is CASTRWGAKSSYNSPLHF. Written as DNA, the CDR3 is TGTGCCAGCACTAGGTGGGGGGCCAAGAGCTCCTATAATTCACCCCTCCACTTT.

This clonotype was detected only a few times. The genes are TRBV20-1 and TRBJ1-2, with D maybe TRBD1 (6 bases). V lost 6 bases and J lost 5, with 16 bases in between. This CDR3 contains 13 residues. From germline, CDR1 is DFQATT and CDR2 SNEGSKA (reference sequence). The CDR3: CSAVQGGWYGYTF. CDR3 coding DNA: TGCAGTGCCGTACAGGGTGGTTGGTATGGCTACACCTTC.

This clonotype was observed a few times. The chain has TRBV5-1 and TRBJ2-3, with 8 bases that match TRBD2. Germline CDR1 reads SGHRS; CDR2 reads YFSETQ. The CDR3 consists of 17 residues. Losses at the gene ends were 4 bases for V and 1 base for J; bases not matched to a gene: 11. CDR3 in amino acids: CASSPIKRESRTDTQYF. As DNA, the CDR3 is TGCGCCAGCAGCCCCATAAAGCGGGAGTCCCGCACAGATACGCAGTATTTT.

This clonotype was detected a few times. The gene calls are TRBV11-1 and TRBJ2-3, with 9 bases aligning to TRBD2. The trim removed 7 bases at V and 0 bases at J, leaving 14 bases unmatched. CDR3 length: 18 amino acids. CDR1 SGHAT and CDR2 FQDESV come from the germline V gene (reference sequence). DNA for the CDR3: TGTGCCAGCAACCGAGGGCCTAGCGGGACCAGTAGCACAGATACGCAGTATTTT. This translates into CASNRGPSGTSSTDTQYF.

This clonotype was seen more than once but under ten times. The rearrangement uses TRBV4-1 and TRBJ2-4; TRBD1 or TRBD2 may be the D gene (5 bases each). The germline CDR1 and CDR2 sequences are MGHRA and YSYEKL. The CDR3 is 13 residues long. The V and J ends lost 3 bases and 6 bases respectively, with 9 bases between them. CDR3 amino acids: CASSQVGGNIQYF. CDR3 nucleotides: TGCGCCAGCAGCCAGGTTGGGGGAAACATTCAGTACTTC.

This clonotype has a handful of counts. This chain connects TRBV20-1 to TRBJ1-2; D call uncertain. The CDR3 length is 13 residues. With 0 bases removed from V and 4 bases from J, the gap between germline ends came to 9 bases. Germline V lookup: CDR1 DFQATT, CDR2 SNEGSKA (reference sequence). The CDR3 nucleotides are TGCAGTGCTAGAGATTTGGCAGCCTATGGCTACACCTTC. This encodes CSARDLAAYGYTF.

V is TRBV6-5 and J is TRBJ2-5; 9 nucleotides match TRBD2. V lost 0 bases and J lost 2; bases outside the gene matches: 13. The CDR3 extends over 19 amino acids. Germline loops: CDR1 MNHEY, CDR2 SVGAGI. Here the CDR3 DNA reads TGTGCCAGCAGTTACTCGTTTTTTTTGGCTAGCGGGGTTCAAGAGACCCAGTACTTC. This translates into CASSYSFFLASGVQETQYF.

The table lists this clonotype with a few counts. The chain links TRBV4-1 to TRBJ1-5; 8 positions agree with TRBD1. With 1 base clipped from V and 0 bases from J, the junction kept 8 bases outside the gene matches. There are 18 residues in the CDR3. Germline CDR1 MGHRA, CDR2 YSYEKL. The CDR3 coding sequence is TGCGCCAGCAGCCAAGGAAACAGGGGGGGAGATAGCAATCAGCCCCAGCATTTT. It codes for CASSQGNRGGDSNQPQHF.

The chain carries TRBV7-2 and TRBJ2-7; 7 nucleotides align to TRBD1. This CDR3 has 15 residues. With 1 base clipped from V and 3 bases from J, the junction kept 6 bases outside the gene matches. Germline V gives CDR1 SGHTA, CDR2 FQGNSA. As DNA, the CDR3 is TGTGCCAGCAGCTTAGTGACAGGGAATAACTACGAGCAGTACTTC. It specifies CASSLVTGNNYEQYF.

This rearrangement joins TRBV28 to TRBJ2-1; TRBD2 might be the D (6 bases). In germline, CDR1 is MDHEN, CDR2 SYDVKM. V shed 10 bases and J shed 3 bases, with 16 bases lying between them. The CDR3 is made up of 14 amino acids. CDR3 protein: CAISPGDLYNEQFF. The CDR3 nucleotides read TGTGCCATTAGTCCGGGGGACCTCTACAATGAGCAGTTCTTC.

This clonotype was seen repeatedly, ten times or more. This chain uses TRBV12-3 or TRBV12-4 with TRBJ2-7, with TRBD2 as a possible D gene (6 bases). The ends were cut back, 5 bases at V and 0 bases at J, with 11 bases in the middle. There are 14 residues in the CDR3. CDR3 coding DNA: TGTGCCAGCAGTACCCAGCGGGCCTCCTACGAGCAGTACTTC. It specifies CASSTQRASYEQYF.

This clonotype has only a few counts. This chain joins TRBV25-1 and TRBJ2-3; the D is unclear. Trimming left V 2 bases short and J 0 bases short, with 9 bases between. The CDR3 loop spans 15 amino acids. CDR1 is MGHDK and CDR2 is SYGVNS in the germline V gene. As DNA, the CDR3 is TGTGCCAGCAGTGAAGGTAGTCGAAGCACAGATACGCAGTATTTT. This translates into CASSEGSRSTDTQYF.

This clonotype has just a few counts. V gene TRBV24-1 combines with J gene TRBJ2-3; D is perhaps TRBD1 (5 bases). V shed 8 bases and J shed 4 bases, with 12 bases lying between them. Germline loops: CDR1 KGHDR, CDR2 SFDVKD. This CDR3 is built from 13 residues. CDR3 amino acids: CATKQGGSDTQYF. CDR3 coding DNA: TGTGCCACCAAGCAGGGCGGATCAGATACGCAGTATTTT.

This clonotype has a count of ten or more. The rearrangement joins TRBV5-1 to TRBJ2-7; 7 bases map to TRBD1. The CDR3 runs to 13 residues. J lost 3 bases, V lost 1 base, and 1 base had no gene match. Germline CDR1 reads SGHRS; CDR2 reads YFSETQ. CDR3 coding DNA: TGCGCCAGCAGCTTGCCAGGGGGCTACGAGCAGTACTTC. Protein sequence: CASSLPGGYEQYF.

This clonotype was counted between two and nine times. This chain connects TRBV11-2 to TRBJ2-2; tentatively, D is TRBD1 or TRBD2 (5 bases each). The CDR3 length is 15 residues. Germline values: CDR1 SGHAT, CDR2 FQNNGV. Trimming cost V 0 bases and J 6 bases, with 11 bases left between them. For the CDR3, the DNA is TGTGCCAGCAGCTTAGAGGGAGTAGGGGCCGGGGAGCTGTTTTTT. Residues: CASSLEGVGAGELFF. Based on the CDR3 plus reference TRBV11-2 and TRBJ2-2, the full variable domain is EAGVAQSPRYKIIEKRQSVAFWCNPISGHATLYWYQQILGQGPKLLIQFQNNGVVDDSQLPKDRFSAERLKGVDSTLKIQPAKLEDSAVYLCASSLEGVGAGELFFGEGSRLTVL.

The V gene is TRBV6-1, the J gene TRBJ1-2, with D possibly matching TRBD1 (5 bases). The CDR3 is made up of 17 amino acids. Germline CDR1 and CDR2: MNHNS and SASEGT. V shed 1 base and J shed 8 bases, with 23 bases lying between them. CDR3 nucleotide sequence: TGTGCCAGCAGTGAAGGTGGAGGTTGGCACACACGGGGGGGCTACACCTTC. Residues: CASSEGGGWHTRGGYTF.

This clonotype was detected ten times or more. V gene TRBV7-9 combines with J gene TRBJ2-7, with 8 bases that match TRBD1. CDR3 length equals 13 residues. Germline values: CDR1 SEHNR, CDR2 FQNEAQ (reference sequence). The trim removed 4 bases at V and 7 bases at J, leaving 6 bases unmatched. The CDR3 region is CASSSWTGREQYF. CDR3 coding DNA: TGTGCCAGCAGCTCTTGGACAGGGCGGGAGCAGTACTTC.

This clonotype was picked up many times. The chain combines TRBV18 with TRBJ2-7, with a tentative D call TRBD2 (6 bases). From germline, CDR1 is KGHSH and CDR2 LQKENI. Trimming took 8 bases from V and 0 from J, leaving 8 bases between them. The CDR3 totals 12 residues. For the CDR3, the DNA is TGTGCCAGCGCGGGGAGCTCCTACGAGCAGTACTTC. It codes for CASAGSSYEQYF.

The chain employs TRBV4-1 and TRBJ2-3; a possible D gene is TRBD1 (6 bases). V was trimmed by 4 bases and J by 3 bases, leaving 20 bases between them. Germline V gives CDR1 MGHRA, CDR2 YSYEKL. The CDR3 totals 17 residues. The CDR3 DNA reads as TGCGCCAGCAGCCCTCGGCTACAGGGTTTCGGTACAGATACGCAGTATTTT. Amino acid sequence: CASSPRLQGFGTDTQYF.

The chain links TRBV7-2 to TRBJ2-1, with D possibly being TRBD2 (6 bases). Between the trimmed V and J ends, which lost 5 bases and 9 bases, there was a span of 17 bases. This CDR3 spans 14 amino acids. Germline V gene lookup returns CDR1 SGHTA and CDR2 FQGNSA. In DNA, the CDR3 is TGTGCCAGCAGCCTATCCCGACTAGTTCGTGAGCAGTTCTTC. Translation gives CASSLSRLVREQFF.

The rearrangement uses TRBV7-8 and TRBJ2-3, with TRBD2 as a possible D gene (6 bases). CDR1 is SGHVS and CDR2 is FQNEAQ in the germline V gene. V was shortened by 3 bases and J by 0 bases, with 10 bases between the two germline ends. The CDR3 length is 15 residues. The DNA for the CDR3 is TGTGCCAGCAGCTTTAGACTAGTCAGCACAGATACGCAGTATTTT. This translates into CASSFRLVSTDTQYF.

This clonotype was found many times. This chain uses TRBV12-3 or TRBV12-4 with TRBJ1-1; 9 bases map to TRBD1. The V gene end was trimmed by 5 bases and the J gene end by 4 bases; junction bases not matched to a gene: 11. The CDR3 covers 16 residues. CDR3 nucleotides: TGTGCCAGCAGTCAGCCGGGACAGGGTCCGAGCACTGAAGCTTTCTTT. This encodes CASSQPGQGPSTEAFF.

There are a few counts of this clonotype. This sequence joins TRBV7-2 and TRBJ2-7; TRBD2 aligns across 8 bases. The CDR3 covers 15 residues. Germline values: CDR1 SGHTA, CDR2 FQGNSA. J was trimmed by 6 bases and V by 4 bases; bases with no gene match: 11. In DNA form, the CDR3 reads TGTGCCAGCAGCTCACCTAGCGGGCGGAAGAGCGAGCAGTACTTC. Protein: CASSSPSGRKSEQYF.

The rearrangement joins TRBV6-6 to TRBJ2-7, with 7 bases that match TRBD2. V trimming: 5 bases; J trimming: 1 base; junction bases outside the gene matches: 5. This CDR3 has 14 residues. Germline lookup yields CDR1 MNHNY and CDR2 SVGAGI (reference sequence). The CDR3 spells CASSTSVLSYEQYF. As DNA, the CDR3 is TGTGCCAGCAGTACTAGCGTCTTATCCTACGAGCAGTACTTC.

The gene calls are TRBV4-1 and TRBJ2-7; D is perhaps TRBD1 (5 bases). This CDR3 has 15 amino acids. Looked up from germline, CDR1 is MGHRA and CDR2 is YSYEKL. The germline V and J ends were trimmed by 1 base and 5 bases, with 15 bases remaining between them. The CDR3 here is CASSQGLSGAHEQYF. CDR3 nucleotide sequence: TGCGCCAGCAGCCAAGGTCTGTCTGGGGCCCACGAGCAGTACTTC.

The chain carries TRBV12-3 or TRBV12-4 and TRBJ2-7, with a tentative D call TRBD2 (6 bases). The CDR3 spans 16 residues. V dropped 5 bases and J dropped 4 bases, with 21 bases sitting between them. Here the CDR3 DNA reads TGTGCCAGCAGTCCCATCCTACGGGGGACCTATTACGAGCAGTACTTC. As protein: CASSPILRGTYYEQYF.

This clonotype turned up a few times. This sequence joins TRBV25-1 and TRBJ1-2; a weak D match, TRBD1 (6 bases). This CDR3 region has 13 residues. CDR1 and CDR2 from the germline V gene are MGHDK and SYGVNS. V was trimmed by 6 bases and J by 7 bases, leaving 15 bases between them. The CDR3 sequence is CASRDAGQTGYTF. The CDR3 coding sequence is TGTGCCAGCAGAGACGCAGGACAGACTGGCTACACCTTC.

In this sample, this clonotype turned up a few times. The gene calls are TRBV4-1 and TRBJ1-6; 7 nucleotides line up with TRBD1. The CDR3 length is 16 residues. The V gene end was trimmed by 6 bases and the J gene end by 5 bases; junction bases not matched to a gene: 10. From germline, CDR1 is MGHRA and CDR2 YSYEKL. The DNA for the CDR3 is TGCGCCAGCAGAGAGGAGGGGGCGAGGAATAATTCACCCCTCCACTTT. This gives the protein CASREEGARNNSPLHF.